This T cell receptor beta chain was profiled in a study of monozygotic twins with inflammatory bowel disease. TCRdb reprocessed the 5' RACE reads and reports one entry per CDR3 protein, with no DNA. There are fewer than 450,000 distinct CDR3 sequences in the sample, with roughly 2.6% held by the top ten. A remark on this clonotype: Its antigen is not known.

Study-wide findings and caveats: The data offered no way to tell different T cell subtypes apart. A single strong clonotype or signal linked to IBD was not supported. Especially with disease activity, IBD patients shared fewer clonotypes with others than healthy twins did.

This TCR derives from a human donor with ulcerative colitis or Crohn's disease, or a healthy co-twin of an affected twin (not recorded which). What was sequenced was blood.

CDR3 region: CASSYTRDTHSYEQYF. The chain links TRBV6-2 or TRBV6-3 to TRBJ2-7; without DNA, the TCRdb call of TRBD1 cannot be checked. The length of the CDR3 is 16 residues. The germline gives CDR1 MNHEY, CDR2 SVGEGT.